These 21 T cell receptor beta chains were sequenced from one sample in a study of shared clonotypes between healthy human individuals. Terminally differentiated effector memory CD45RA+ cells were left out of the naive CD8 fraction, which was CD45RO-negative and positively selected for CCR7. The repertoire was sequenced with immunoSEQ multiplex PCR; TCRdb's copy has only in-frame clones and lacks some. The sample lists roughly 770,000 clones; approximately 96% were seen once. Sequencing was done on a sample of naive CD8+ T cells sorted from blood. The receptors come from a man aged 25 to 40 in good health.

The chain recombines TRBV21-1 with TRBJ1-1; the listed D gene, TRBD1, was not tested against the DNA. TRBV21-1 is flagged as a pseudogene. This CDR3 spans 17 amino acids. The CDR3 DNA is TGTGCCAGCAGCAAAGTTGTTCGGACAGGGATGAACACTGAAGCTTTCTTT. Residues: CASSKVVRTGMNTEAFF.

This clone was seen only once. Other DNA sequences in this sample translate to the same CDR3. The chain couples TRBV6-5 to TRBJ1-2; D unresolved. Germline values: CDR1 MNHEY, CDR2 SVGAGI. The CDR3 length is 13 residues. V was trimmed by 3 bases and J by 5 bases, leaving 10 bases between them. The CDR3 sequence is CASSYGLLYGYTF. The CDR3 nucleotides read TGTGCCAGCAGTTATGGGTTGCTTTATGGCTACACCTTC.

The rearrangement joins TRBV6-5 to TRBJ2-3; TRBD1 matches at 9 bases. With V trimmed by 6 bases and J by 2 bases, 6 bases remained unmatched. CDR1 is MNHEY, CDR2 SVGAGI, per germline. The CDR3 contains 15 residues. CDR3 coding DNA: TGTGCCAGCAGGGGACAGGGTACCCTCACAGATACGCAGTATTTT. This translates into CASRGQGTLTDTQYF.

The chain recombines TRBV7-8 with TRBJ2-7; D might be TRBD1 or TRBD2, each matching 5 bases. The V gene's germline CDR1 is SGHVS and CDR2 FQNEAQ. The CDR3 is 15 amino acids. Trimming left V 6 bases short and J 6 bases short, with 21 bases between. CDR3 sequence (DNA): TGTGCCAGCAGTCACCGGGACGGCGAGACGGGCGAGCAGTACTTC. Amino acids: CASSHRDGETGEQYF. The full variable domain, rest sourced from reference TRBV7-8 and TRBJ2-7, is GAGVSQSPRYKVAKRGQDVALRCDPISGHVSLFWYQQALGQGPEFLTYFQNEAQLDKSGLPSDRFFAERPEGSVSTLKIQRTQQEDSAVYLCASSHRDGETGEQYFGPGTRLTVT.

V is TRBV7-6 and J is TRBJ2-2; TRBD2 matches at 13 bases. The CDR3 extends over 20 amino acids. Trimming cost V 2 bases and J 1 base; bases outside gene matches: 10. From germline, CDR1 is SGHVS and CDR2 FNYEAQ. DNA of the CDR3: TGTGCCAGCAGCTTACCGCCTGGGACTAGCGGGAAAGGGAACACCGGGGAGCTGTTTTTT. It is translated as CASSLPPGTSGKGNTGELFF.

The chain has TRBV5-5 and TRBJ2-3; TRBD1 matches 9 bases. J was trimmed by 4 bases and V by 7 bases; bases with no gene match: 7. Germline-derived CDR1 and CDR2 are SGHKS and YYEKEE (reference sequence). This CDR3 region has 14 residues. The CDR3 protein is CASSNTGGPDTQYF. In DNA, the CDR3 is TGTGCCAGCTCTAATACAGGGGGCCCAGATACGCAGTATTTT.

The chain has TRBV29-1 and TRBJ2-7; D not resolved. This CDR3 region has 15 residues. Germline V CDR1 and CDR2: SQVTM, ANQGSEA. With 7 bases removed from V and 0 bases from J, the gap between germline ends came to 19 bases. CDR3 sequence reads: CSANVIGLTSYEQYF. The CDR3 DNA follows: TGCAGCGCGAACGTCATAGGCCTAACCTCCTACGAGCAGTACTTC.

The chain carries TRBV7-9 and TRBJ1-2; 7 nucleotides line up with TRBD1. In germline, CDR1 is SEHNR, CDR2 FQNEAQ (reference sequence). V shed 5 bases and J 6 bases; nucleotides not matched to a gene: 12. The CDR3 consists of 15 residues. CDR3 in amino acids: CASSARDSEPHGYTF. The CDR3 coding sequence is TGTGCCAGCAGCGCCCGGGACAGCGAACCCCATGGCTACACCTTC.

This chain links TRBV7-9 with TRBJ2-7; 8 nucleotides agree with TRBD2. J was trimmed by 0 bases and V by 5 bases; bases with no gene match: 6. Per germline, CDR1 SEHNR and CDR2 FQNEAQ (reference sequence). The CDR3 contains 15 residues. The DNA of the CDR3 is TGTGCCAGCAGCCAGACTAGCGAGAGCTCCTACGAGCAGTACTTC. Translated: CASSQTSESSYEQYF. The full variable domain, completed using reference TRBV7-9 and TRBJ2-7, is DTGVSQNPRHKITKRGQNVTFRCDPISEHNRLYWYRQTLGQGPEFLTYFQNEAQLEKSRLLSDRFSAERPKGSFSTLEIQRTEQGDSAMYLCASSQTSESSYEQYFGPGTRLTVT.

The CDR3 coding sequence is TGTGCCAGCAGCCCCCTAGCGGGAGGTATTAATGAGCAGTTCTTC. Its translation: CASSPLAGGINEQFF. The chain employs TRBV7-6 and TRBJ2-1; 11 positions agree with TRBD2. Trimming cost V 5 bases and J 7 bases; bases outside gene matches: 7. Germline V lookup: CDR1 SGHVS, CDR2 FNYEAQ. There are 15 residues in the CDR3.

The V and J genes are TRBV6-6 and TRBJ1-1; the D is unclear. CDR3 size: 12 residues. In germline, CDR1 is MNHNY, CDR2 SVGAGI (reference sequence). V lost 5 bases and J lost 3, with 7 bases in between. The CDR3 here is CASSDGDTEAFF. The CDR3 DNA sequence: TGTGCCAGCAGTGACGGGGACACTGAAGCTTTCTTT.

This clone was seen only a few times. This same CDR3 is encoded by further DNA sequences in the sample. The V gene is TRBV20-1, the J gene TRBJ2-7; unclear D gene. This CDR3 is 11 amino acids long. V was shortened by 0 bases and J by 4 bases, with 4 bases between the two germline ends. Germline CDR1 reads DFQATT; CDR2 reads SNEGSKA (reference sequence). As DNA, the CDR3 is TGCAGTGCTAGAGAAGGGTACGAGCAGTACTTC. Translating gives CSAREGYEQYF.

This sequence joins TRBV28 and TRBJ2-1, with TRBD1 matching 9 bases. V lost 5 bases to trimming and J lost 8 bases; unmatched junction nucleotides: 7. Per the germline V gene, CDR1 is MDHEN and CDR2 is SYDVKM. CDR3 size: 14 residues. The DNA for the CDR3 is TGTGCCAGCAGTACCACGACAGGGGGTTATGAGCAGTTCTTC. Translation gives CASSTTTGGYEQFF.

The chain uses TRBV27 and TRBJ2-1; D is uncertain. V was clipped by 5 bases and J by 9 bases, with 8 bases between them. The germline CDR1 and CDR2 sequences are MNHEY and SMNVEV (reference sequence). The CDR3 totals 11 residues. The CDR3 DNA reads as TGTGCCAGCAGTAATCTGGTTGAGCAGTTCTTC. It yields the protein CASSNLVEQFF.

The chain recombines TRBV7-9 with TRBJ2-3; 9 bases are a match to TRBD2. Germline lookup yields CDR1 SEHNR and CDR2 FQNEAQ (reference sequence). V gave up 3 bases and J gave up 2 bases; unmatched junction bases: 6. CDR3 length: 16 amino acids. CDR3 nucleotides: TGTGCCAGCAGCTTCTTGGCTAGCGGGACCACAGATACGCAGTATTTT. Its translation: CASSFLASGTTDTQYF. The whole variable domain, filled in from reference TRBV7-9 and TRBJ2-3, reads DTGVSQNPRHKITKRGQNVTFRCDPISEHNRLYWYRQTLGQGPEFLTYFQNEAQLEKSRLLSDRFSAERPKGSFSTLEIQRTEQGDSAMYLCASSFLASGTTDTQYFGPGTRLTVL.

The chain has TRBV7-9 and TRBJ1-3; the D gene is possibly TRBD1 (5 bases). V was trimmed by 5 bases and J by 3 bases, leaving 11 bases between them. The CDR3 is made up of 14 amino acids. Per germline, CDR1 SEHNR and CDR2 FQNEAQ (reference sequence). Here the CDR3 DNA reads TGTGCCAGCAGCCTCCCTACAGGTGGAAACACCATATATTTT. It specifies CASSLPTGGNTIYF.

The chain combines TRBV5-1 with TRBJ2-1, with D perhaps matching TRBD1 (6 bases). V was cut by 6 bases and J by 2 bases, with 18 bases left in between. Germline values: CDR1 SGHRS, CDR2 YFSETQ. The CDR3 has 16 residues. The CDR3 here is CASTYYAAGAYNEQFF. CDR3 DNA sequence: TGCGCCAGCACCTACTACGCGGCAGGGGCCTACAATGAGCAGTTCTTC.

In its sample, this clone was seen once. The chain employs TRBV10-3 and TRBJ2-2; weak D call: TRBD1 (6 bases). Germline V lookup: CDR1 ENHRY, CDR2 SYGVKD. V lost 3 bases and J lost 0, with 23 bases in between. The CDR3 spans 20 residues. This chain's CDR3 is CAISDPISGNRETNTGELFF. The CDR3 DNA reads as TGTGCCATCAGTGACCCCATATCGGGCAACAGGGAAACGAACACCGGGGAGCTGTTTTTT.

This sequence joins TRBV27 and TRBJ2-7; D possibly corresponds to TRBD1 (6 bases). The germline V gene encodes CDR1 MNHEY and CDR2 SMNVEV (reference sequence). V was cut by 10 bases and J by 4 bases, with 14 bases left in between. This CDR3 is 12 amino acids long. CDR3 in amino acids: CATKDSLYEQYF. The CDR3 DNA sequence: TGTGCCACCAAGGACAGTTTATACGAGCAGTACTTC.

Only one count was recorded for this clone. The V and J genes are TRBV27 and TRBJ2-1, with 7 bases lining up with TRBD1. V shed 4 bases and J 9 bases; nucleotides not matched to a gene: 18. This CDR3 comprises 17 residues. Germline V gene lookup returns CDR1 MNHEY and CDR2 SMNVEV (reference sequence). The CDR3 here is CASSSPQQGPGPGEQFF. CDR3 sequence (DNA): TGTGCCAGCAGTTCCCCCCAACAGGGGCCTGGTCCAGGTGAGCAGTTCTTC.

The chain uses TRBV7-9 and TRBJ2-3; 10 bases are shared with TRBD2. This CDR3 has 17 amino acids. The V gene end was trimmed by 4 bases and the J gene end by 2 bases; junction bases not matched to a gene: 9. CDR1 and CDR2 (germline): SEHNR, FQNEAQ (reference sequence). The CDR3 DNA sequence: TGTGCCAGCAGCTCCCTAGGACTAGCGGAAAACACAGATACGCAGTATTTT. Translating it yields CASSSLGLAENTDTQYF.